This T cell receptor beta chain was captured by sequencing in a study of blood T cell repertoires in COVID-19. Sequencing was performed with immunoSEQ multiplex PCR; in TCRdb, only in-frame clones are kept and a portion is missing. The data show fewer than 350,000 clones, about 89% seen once. The CDR3 extends over 14 amino acids. The V end lost 3 bases, the J end lost 1 base, and 9 bases lay between the germline ends. Germline V lookup: CDR1 MNHNS, CDR2 SASEGT. The gene calls are TRBV6-1 and TRBJ2-5; possibly TRBD1 for D (5 bases). Sequencing input: peripheral blood. The receptor was isolated from a woman between 45 and 60 years old who had recovered from COVID-19. As DNA, the CDR3 is TGTGCCAGCAGTGAGGGGCAGGGCCAAGAGACCCAGTACTTC. Its translation: CASSEGQGQETQYF.